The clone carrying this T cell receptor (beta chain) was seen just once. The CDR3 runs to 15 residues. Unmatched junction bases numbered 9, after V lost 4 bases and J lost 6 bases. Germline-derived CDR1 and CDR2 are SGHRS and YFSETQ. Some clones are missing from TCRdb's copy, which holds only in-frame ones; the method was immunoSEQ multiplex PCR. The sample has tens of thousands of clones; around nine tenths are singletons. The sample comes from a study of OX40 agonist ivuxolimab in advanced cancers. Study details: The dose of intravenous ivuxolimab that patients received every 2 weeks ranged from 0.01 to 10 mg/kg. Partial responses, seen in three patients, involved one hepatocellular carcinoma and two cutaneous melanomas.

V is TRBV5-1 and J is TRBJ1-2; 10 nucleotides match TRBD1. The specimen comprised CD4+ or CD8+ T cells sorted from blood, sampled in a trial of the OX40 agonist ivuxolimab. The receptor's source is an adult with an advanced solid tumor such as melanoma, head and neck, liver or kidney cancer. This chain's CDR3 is CASSENPGQGHGYTF. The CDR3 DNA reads TGCGCCAGCAGCGAGAACCCGGGACAGGGGCATGGCTACACCTTC.